This T cell receptor beta chain was identified during a study of T cells in Graves' hyperthyroidism and ophthalmopathy. Amplified TCR beta CDR3 regions came from RNA transcripts. A set of HTBI primers served as the primers for a first-round RT-PCR of the TCR CDR3. TCRdb ran MiXCR on the multiplex PCR reads and lists one entry per CDR3 protein. The sample consists of 600,000 to 750,000 distinct CDR3 sequences, roughly a sixth of them appearing once. About this clonotype: Its target is not known.

This CDR3 has 13 residues. In germline, CDR1 is SNHLY, CDR2 FYNNEI. The V end was cut by 6 bases, the J end by 4 bases, with 13 bases between. If no ophthalmopathy progression occurred within 18 months, Graves' hyperthyroidism was stable. Study conclusions and caveats: Most clonotypes expanded in the thyroid (above 0.001) were also present in blood.

Sequencing was performed on blood. V and J are TRBV2 and TRBJ2-7; tentative D call: TRBD1 (6 bases). This receptor was obtained from a middle-aged man with Graves' hyperthyroidism. The CDR3: CASRGDNVYEQYF. The DNA for the CDR3 is TGTGCCAGCAGGGGGGACAATGTTTACGAGCAGTACTTC.